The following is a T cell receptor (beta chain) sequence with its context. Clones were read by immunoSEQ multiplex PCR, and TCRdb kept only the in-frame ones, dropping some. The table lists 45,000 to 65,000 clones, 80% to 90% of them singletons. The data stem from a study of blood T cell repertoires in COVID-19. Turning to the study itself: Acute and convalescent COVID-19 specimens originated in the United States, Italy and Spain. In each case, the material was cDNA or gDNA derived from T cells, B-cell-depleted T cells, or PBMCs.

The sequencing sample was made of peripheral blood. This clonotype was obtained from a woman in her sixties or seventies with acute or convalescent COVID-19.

CDR3 DNA: TGTGCCAGCAGATACAGGGGGTACCAAGAGACCCAGTACTTC. It translates to CASRYRGYQETQYF. The chain couples TRBV27 to TRBJ2-5, with TRBD1 matching 8 bases. The V segment lost 6 bases and the J segment 0 bases; nucleotides outside the gene matches: 3. CDR1 is MNHEY and CDR2 is SMNVEV in the germline V gene (reference sequence). The CDR3 consists of 14 residues.